A selection of T cell receptor beta chains follows, all from one sample in a study of T cells in Graves' hyperthyroidism and ophthalmopathy. TCRdb used MiXCR to reprocess the multiplex PCR reads, holding one entry per CDR3 protein. The top ten hold 9.5% to 11% of the sample, which has 350,000 to 450,000 distinct CDR3 sequences, about 14% seen once. Sequencing was performed on blood. The source of these receptors is a woman aged 55-75 years with Graves' hyperthyroidism. Both conserved end residues are part of each CDR3. Fields, in order: CDR3 DNA, CDR3 protein, clone size, D gene, V gene, J gene. D genes are given only for firm matches. Only part of the rows carry a size: once, few, many, or a class if the clone is expanded.

TGTGCCATCAGTGCTAGCGCAAACAATGAGCAGTTCTTC	CAISASANNEQFF	many	.	TRBV10-3	TRBJ2-1
TGTGCCAGCAGGGATTGGGAGACTGAAGCTTTCTTT	CASRDWETEAFF	.	.	TRBV2	TRBJ1-1
TGTGCCAGCAGTGATCCGGGCGAGCAGTACTTC	CASSDPGEQYF	many	.	TRBV2	TRBJ2-7
TGCAGCGTTGACGGGACAGGGGGCTATGGCTACACCTTC	CSVDGTGGYGYTF	few	TRBD1	TRBV29-1	TRBJ1-2
TGTGCCAGCTCAGGACTAGACAGGCAGTATTTT	CASSGLDRQYF	many	TRBD2	TRBV18	TRBJ2-3
TGTGCCAGCAGTTACTCGAGAGGGAATAGCGAGCAGTACTTC	CASSYSRGNSEQYF	many	.	TRBV6-6	TRBJ2-7
TGCAGTGCTAAAGATCTCGGGACTAACGGCAATGAGCAGTTCTTC	CSAKDLGTNGNEQFF	few	TRBD2	TRBV20-1	TRBJ2-1
TGTGCCAGCAGTTTAGCGTCTAGCCCTCCAGATGAGCAGTTCTTC	CASSLASSPPDEQFF	.	.	TRBV11-2	TRBJ2-1
TGCGCCAGCAGCCCCCGTGAGCCCTACGAGCAGTACTTC	CASSPREPYEQYF	.	.	TRBV4-1	TRBJ2-7
TGTGCCGTGGCTGCCCGCTCTGGAAACACCATATATTTT	CAVAARSGNTIYF	many	.	TRBV3-1	TRBJ1-3
TGTGCCAGCAGCGGGGCGGGACTAGCTATCACTGAGCAGTTCTTC	CASSGAGLAITEQFF	many	TRBD2	TRBV9	TRBJ2-1
TGCAGCGTTGGAGCGCCTAGCGCGAGCTCCTACAATGAGCAGTTCTTC	CSVGAPSASSYNEQFF	many	.	TRBV29-1	TRBJ2-1
TGTGCCTGGAGTGTACACCTGAACACTGAAGCTTTCTTT	CAWSVHLNTEAFF	many	.	TRBV30	TRBJ1-1
TGCAGTGCTAGAAAGGCAGGGATGGATACGCAGTATTTT	CSARKAGMDTQYF	many	.	TRBV20-1	TRBJ2-3
TGTGCCAGCACCCAACAGCGGCTCACCCTCGGGAAAGAGCAGTTCTTC	CASTQQRLTLGKEQFF	many	.	TRBV11-2	TRBJ2-1
TGCAGTGCTAGAGAGTTCATCTATGGCTACACCTTC	CSAREFIYGYTF	.	.	TRBV20-1	TRBJ1-2
TGTGCCAGCAGTTTGCGGACGAGACTAGCTGTGTCCTCCTCCTACAATGAGCAGTTCTTC	CASSLRTRLAVSSSYNEQFF	many	TRBD2	TRBV28	TRBJ2-1
TGTGCCAGCAGCGCGACCTCGGGACAGTTGTCCGCTGGCTACACCTTC	CASSATSGQLSAGYTF	many	TRBD1	TRBV28	TRBJ1-2
TGTGCCAGTCGCGAGCGGCTTATCACAGATACGCAGTATTTT	CASRERLITDTQYF	few	.	TRBV6-2/TRBV6-3	TRBJ2-3
TGTGCCAGCAGTCACAGGGGGCGTGAGCAGTTCTTC	CASSHRGREQFF	many	TRBD1	TRBV27	TRBJ2-1
TGTGCCAGCAGTTTATCCTCAGCGAACACTGAAGCTTTCTTT	CASSLSSANTEAFF	many	.	TRBV27	TRBJ1-1
TGTGCCAGCGGTGGGACAGACTACAATGAGCAGTTCTTC	CASGGTDYNEQFF	many	TRBD1	TRBV7-9	TRBJ2-1
TGCAGCGCTTCATACAGGGTGGGGCCGAACACTGAAGCTTTCTTT	CSASYRVGPNTEAFF	many	.	TRBV29-1	TRBJ1-1
TGTGCCAGCAGTTGGGGGACAGGGGTGTATAATTCACCCCTCCACTTT	CASSWGTGVYNSPLHF	.	TRBD1	TRBV6-2/TRBV6-3	TRBJ1-6
TGTGCCAGCAGTGAGCAGGGCTACAGGGATGAGCAGTTCTTC	CASSEQGYRDEQFF	many	.	TRBV2	TRBJ2-1
TGTGCCACCAGTGACTCCTACTCTGGGGCCAACGTCCTGACTTTC	CATSDSYSGANVLTF	.	.	TRBV24-1	TRBJ2-6
TGTGCCAGCTCACCACCTCCGGGGTCCCAAGAGACCCAGTACTTC	CASSPPPGSQETQYF	.	.	TRBV18	TRBJ2-5
TGTGCCAGCAGTGAATGGACAGGGAGGAACTATGGCTACACCTTC	CASSEWTGRNYGYTF	many	TRBD1	TRBV2	TRBJ1-2
TGTGCCAGCAGCTTAGTTGGGACAGGGGTAGTTTTGGCTAATGAAAAACTGTTTTTT	CASSLVGTGVVLANEKLFF	few	TRBD1	TRBV7-8	TRBJ1-4
TGTGCCAGCAGCGGACCGGGACAGGGGGCCAGTTCACCCCTCCACTTT	CASSGPGQGASSPLHF	many	TRBD1	TRBV9	TRBJ1-6
TGTGCCAGCAACGGTGGGTTCTACGAGCAGTACTTC	CASNGGFYEQYF	many	.	TRBV2	TRBJ2-7
TGTGCCAGCAGTCTAACGGCTAGCGGGAGCTACAATGAGCAGTTCTTC	CASSLTASGSYNEQFF	many	TRBD2	TRBV12-3/TRBV12-4	TRBJ2-1
TGCAGTGCTAGAGGCCGTATGACTAGCGGGAGGTTCAATGAGCAGTTCTTC	CSARGRMTSGRFNEQFF	many	TRBD2	TRBV20-1	TRBJ2-1
TGCGCCAGCAGCCAAGATCTACTAGGGCCCACAGATACGCAGTATTTT	CASSQDLLGPTDTQYF	many	.	TRBV4-1	TRBJ2-3
TGTGCCAGCATCCGGGTCCCAACTAGCGGGAGGGTGGGTGTTGAAGAGACCCAGTACTTC	CASIRVPTSGRVGVEETQYF	many	TRBD2	TRBV7-8	TRBJ2-5
TGTGCCAGCAGTTCGGACAGCAAATCCTACGAGCAGTACTTC	CASSSDSKSYEQYF	many	.	TRBV6-1	TRBJ2-7
TGTGCCAGCAACCCACTAGCGACCACCGGGGAGCTGTTTTTT	CASNPLATTGELFF	few	TRBD2	TRBV12-3/TRBV12-4	TRBJ2-2
TGTGCCAGCAGCTGGCCGGAGATAGCGGGACGACGGTACGAGCAGTACTTC	CASSWPEIAGRRYEQYF	many	TRBD2	TRBV7-9	TRBJ2-7
TGCGCCAGCAGGCAACAGGGGGGAGGAGAGCAGTACTTC	CASRQQGGGEQYF	many	TRBD1	TRBV5-1	TRBJ2-7
TGTGCCAGCAGCTTAACGGCCCGGACTAGCGGACCAGGGGAGCAGTTCTTC	CASSLTARTSGPGEQFF	many	TRBD2	TRBV7-3	TRBJ2-1
TGTGCCAGCAGTGAAGTACCAGGCTATGGCTACACCTTC	CASSEVPGYGYTF	many	.	TRBV6-1	TRBJ1-2
TGTGCCAGCAGCCAACGAAGCACAGATACGCAGTATTTT	CASSQRSTDTQYF	many	.	TRBV3-1	TRBJ2-3
TGCAGCGTAGAGAGGGGGGTTTCGGGAGATACGCAGTATTTT	CSVERGVSGDTQYF	many	.	TRBV29-1	TRBJ2-3
TGTGCCAGCAGTTACCCTGAGGCAGGTACCTACGAGCAGTACTTC	CASSYPEAGTYEQYF	.	.	TRBV6-5	TRBJ2-7
TGTGCCACCAGCTCCAAGAGATTGGGTACTAATGAAAAACTGTTTTTT	CATSSKRLGTNEKLFF	many	.	TRBV15	TRBJ1-4
TGTGCCAGCAGCTTAGCGGCCGGGGCCAACGTCCTGACTTTC	CASSLAAGANVLTF	many	.	TRBV7-6	TRBJ2-6
TGTGCCACCAGTGATGCCGGAAACTCTGGAAACACCATATATTTT	CATSDAGNSGNTIYF	.	.	TRBV24-1	TRBJ1-3
TGTGCCAGCAAGGTCGGACAGGGAGTAAAGTACGAGCAGTACTTC	CASKVGQGVKYEQYF	few	TRBD1	TRBV6-1	TRBJ2-7
TGTGCCAGCAGTGAAGGACTATCCTACAATGAGCAGTTCTTC	CASSEGLSYNEQFF	many	.	TRBV12-3/TRBV12-4	TRBJ2-1
TGTGCCAGCAGGGTAGGGTGGGGGGCGAGAGAGCAGTACTTC	CASRVGWGAREQYF	.	.	TRBV11-2	TRBJ2-7
TGCAGTGCTGGACCTAGTAAGGCTGAGCAGTTCTTC	CSAGPSKAEQFF	many	.	TRBV20-1	TRBJ2-1
TGTGCCAGCAGCCCCGGACCGACCAACTATGGCTACACCTTC	CASSPGPTNYGYTF	many	.	TRBV11-2	TRBJ1-2
TGTGCCAGCAGCCCAACTCGTTCAGAGACCCAGTACTTC	CASSPTRSETQYF	many	.	TRBV3-1	TRBJ2-5
TGTGCCAGCAGTGGGGCCGGGACAGGGGTCTACGAGCAGTACTTC	CASSGAGTGVYEQYF	many	TRBD1	TRBV28	TRBJ2-7